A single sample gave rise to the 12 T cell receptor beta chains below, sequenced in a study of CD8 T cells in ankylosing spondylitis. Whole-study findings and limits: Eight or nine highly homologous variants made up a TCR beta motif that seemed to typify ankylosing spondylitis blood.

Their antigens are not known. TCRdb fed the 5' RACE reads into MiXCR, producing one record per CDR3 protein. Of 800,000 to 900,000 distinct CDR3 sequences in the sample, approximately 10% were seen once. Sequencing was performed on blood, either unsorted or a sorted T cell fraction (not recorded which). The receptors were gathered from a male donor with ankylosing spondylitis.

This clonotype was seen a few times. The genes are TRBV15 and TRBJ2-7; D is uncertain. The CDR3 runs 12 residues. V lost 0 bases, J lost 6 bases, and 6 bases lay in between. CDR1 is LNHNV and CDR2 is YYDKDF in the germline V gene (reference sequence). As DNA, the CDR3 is TGTGCCACCAGCAGAGATACGTCCGAGCAGTACTTC. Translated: CATSRDTSEQYF. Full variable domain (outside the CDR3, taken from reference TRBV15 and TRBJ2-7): DAMVIQNPRYQVTQFGKPVTLSCSQTLNHNVMYWYQQKSSQAPKLLFHYYDKDFNNEADTPDNFQSRRPNTSFCFLDIRSPGLGDTAMYLCATSRDTSEQYFGPGTRLTVT.

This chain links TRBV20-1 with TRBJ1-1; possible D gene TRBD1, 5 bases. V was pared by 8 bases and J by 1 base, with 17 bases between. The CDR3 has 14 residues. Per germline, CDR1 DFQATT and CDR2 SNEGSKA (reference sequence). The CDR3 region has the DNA TGCAGTAGGGCGTGGTTAAGGGGGAACACTGAAGCTTTCTTT. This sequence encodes CSRAWLRGNTEAFF.

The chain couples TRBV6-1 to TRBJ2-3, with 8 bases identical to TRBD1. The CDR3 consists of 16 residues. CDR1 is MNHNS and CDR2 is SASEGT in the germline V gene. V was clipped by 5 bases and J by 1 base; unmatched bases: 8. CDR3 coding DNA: TGTGCCAGCAGTCCCGCTGGACAGGGAGGCACAGATACGCAGTATTTT. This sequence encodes CASSPAGQGGTDTQYF.

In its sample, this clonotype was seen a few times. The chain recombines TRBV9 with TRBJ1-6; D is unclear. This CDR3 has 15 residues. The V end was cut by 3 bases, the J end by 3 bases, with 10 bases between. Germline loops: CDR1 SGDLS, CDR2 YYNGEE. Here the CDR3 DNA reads TGTGCCAGCAGCGCCACGGTACGCTATAATTCACCCCTCCACTTT. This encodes CASSATVRYNSPLHF.

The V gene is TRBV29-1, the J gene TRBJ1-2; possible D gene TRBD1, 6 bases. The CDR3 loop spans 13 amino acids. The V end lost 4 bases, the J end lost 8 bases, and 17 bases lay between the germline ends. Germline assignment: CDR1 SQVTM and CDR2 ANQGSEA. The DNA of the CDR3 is TGCAGCGTTGTTGCCCGCCCGACAGGAGGCTACACCTTC. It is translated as CSVVARPTGGYTF.

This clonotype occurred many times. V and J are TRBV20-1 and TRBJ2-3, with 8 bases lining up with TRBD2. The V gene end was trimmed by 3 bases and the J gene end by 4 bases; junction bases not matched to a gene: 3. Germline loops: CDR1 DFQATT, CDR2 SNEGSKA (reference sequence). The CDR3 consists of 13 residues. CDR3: CSASGGAPDTQYF. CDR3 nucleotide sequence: TGCAGTGCTAGCGGGGGGGCCCCAGATACGCAGTATTTT.

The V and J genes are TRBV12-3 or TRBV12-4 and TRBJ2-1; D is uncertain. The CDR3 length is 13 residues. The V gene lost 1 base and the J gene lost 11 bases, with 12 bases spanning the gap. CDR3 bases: TGTGCCAGCAGTTTAGGGCCATTAAAGAAGCAGTTCTTC. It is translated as CASSLGPLKKQFF.

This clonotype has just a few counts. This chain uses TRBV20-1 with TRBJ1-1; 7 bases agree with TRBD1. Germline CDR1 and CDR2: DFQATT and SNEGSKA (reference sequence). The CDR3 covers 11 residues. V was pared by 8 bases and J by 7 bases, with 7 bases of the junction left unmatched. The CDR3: CSPYQGGEAFF. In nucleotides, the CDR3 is TGCAGTCCTTATCAGGGGGGTGAAGCTTTCTTT.

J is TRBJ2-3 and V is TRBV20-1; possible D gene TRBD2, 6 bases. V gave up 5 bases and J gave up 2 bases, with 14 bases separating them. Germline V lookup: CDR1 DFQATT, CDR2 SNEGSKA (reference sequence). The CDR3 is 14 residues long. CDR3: CSAPLPSATDTQYF. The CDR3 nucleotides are TGCAGTGCTCCGCTCCCTAGCGCCACAGATACGCAGTATTTT.

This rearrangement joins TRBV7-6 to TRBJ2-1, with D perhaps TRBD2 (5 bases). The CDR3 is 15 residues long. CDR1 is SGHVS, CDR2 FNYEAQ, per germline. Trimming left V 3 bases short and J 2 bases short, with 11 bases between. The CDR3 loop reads CASSFGFGAYNEQFF. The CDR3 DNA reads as TGTGCCAGCAGCTTTGGGTTCGGGGCCTACAATGAGCAGTTCTTC.

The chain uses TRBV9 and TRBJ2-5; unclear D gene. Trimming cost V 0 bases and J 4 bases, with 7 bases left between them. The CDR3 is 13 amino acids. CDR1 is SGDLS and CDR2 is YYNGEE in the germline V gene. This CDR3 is CASSVAVGETQYF. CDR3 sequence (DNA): TGTGCCAGCAGCGTAGCCGTAGGAGAGACCCAGTACTTC.

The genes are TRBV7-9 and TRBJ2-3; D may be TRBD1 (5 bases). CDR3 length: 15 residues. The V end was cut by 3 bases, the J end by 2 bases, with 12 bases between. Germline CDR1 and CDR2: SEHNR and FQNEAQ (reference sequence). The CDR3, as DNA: TGTGCCAGCAGCTTCCGGCAGGGCCCCACAGATACGCAGTATTTT. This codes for CASSFRQGPTDTQYF.